Listed below are T cell receptor beta chains from one sample, sequenced in a study of blood T cell repertoires in COVID-19. Produced via immunoSEQ multiplex PCR; TCRdb's table is partial and in-frame only. This table has almost 400,000 clones, roughly 88% appearing once. Input material: PBMCs or T cells enriched from blood (not recorded which). The receptors derive from a woman aged 25 to 45 with acute COVID-19. The CDR3 runs from the conserved cysteine through the conserved F or W. A D gene is named only where the DNA matches it firmly. Part of the rows lack a size; the others show once, few, many or a class for expanded clones.

j_gene,d_gene,v_gene,abundance,CDR3aa,CDR3nt
TRBJ2-3,TRBD1,TRBV2,.,CASSGHGTVTDTQYF,TGTGCCAGCAGTGGGCATGGGACAGTCACAGATACGCAGTATTTT
TRBJ1-6,TRBD1,TRBV4-2,.,CASSPLIGTGKPLHF,TGTGCCAGCAGCCCGTTAATCGGGACAGGAAAGCCCCTCCACTTT
TRBJ1-3,.,TRBV6-6,few,CASSPLGNTIYF,TGTGCCAGCAGTCCCCTTGGAAACACCATATATTTT
TRBJ1-1,TRBD1,TRBV29-1,.,CSGGTGGMTEAFF,TGCAGCGGTGGGACAGGGGGCATGACTGAAGCTTTCTTT
TRBJ2-1,TRBD1,TRBV4-2,.,CASHETGVVDYNEQFF,TGTGCCAGCCATGAAACAGGGGTAGTGGACTACAATGAGCAGTTCTTC
TRBJ2-2,.,TRBV29-1,.,CSAQAAGELFF,TGCAGCGCCCAGGCTGCCGGGGAGCTGTTTTTT
TRBJ2-7,TRBD1,TRBV5-1,.,CASRTSGGVNEQYF,TGCGCCAGCAGGACCTCAGGGGGCGTGAACGAGCAGTACTTC
TRBJ1-1,.,TRBV6-5,.,CASSQRVGTEAFF,TGTGCCAGCAGTCAACGAGTCGGCACTGAAGCTTTCTTT
TRBJ1-6,.,TRBV5-1,.,CASSREGFLNSPLHF,TGCGCCAGCAGCCGGGAGGGTTTCCTTAATTCACCCCTCCACTTT
TRBJ2-3,TRBD2,TRBV11-3,.,CASSLSSGGGVDTQYF,TGTGCCAGCAGCTTAAGTTCCGGGGGGGGTGTTGATACGCAGTATTTT
TRBJ2-7,TRBD2,TRBV3-1/TRBV3-2,.,CASSQFSGGPDEQYF,TGTGCCAGCAGCCAATTTAGCGGGGGGCCGGACGAGCAGTACTTC